This record concerns one T cell receptor beta chain sequence. Its specificity is unknown. Trimming pared 7 bases from V and 3 bases from J, leaving 15 bases between. The CDR3 totals 15 residues. CDR1 and CDR2 (germline): SNHLY, FYNNEI. The data are from a study of T cell responses to AZD1222 COVID-19 vaccine. About the research overall: Pooling covered second doses at about 4 or about 12 weeks. Study findings and constraints: Spike-wide vaccine-associated CD4 TCRs dominated at 160-218 and 743-854. Clonal diversity may have been underestimated, and the donors were mostly white British, with more females than males.

Sequenced by immunoSEQ multiplex PCR; TCRdb stores in-frame clones only, minus some. The profile covers about 110,000 clones, with about nine tenths appearing a single time and 6% to 8% taken by the ten largest. The chain joins TRBV2 to TRBJ1-4; the D is unclear. The sequencing used peripheral blood, collected on day 0 of AZD1222 vaccination. This sequence was found in an adult in good health. CDR3 DNA: TGTGCCAGCACCCCTCCGACGGGCGCTAATGAAAAACTGTTTTTT. As protein: CASTPPTGANEKLFF.